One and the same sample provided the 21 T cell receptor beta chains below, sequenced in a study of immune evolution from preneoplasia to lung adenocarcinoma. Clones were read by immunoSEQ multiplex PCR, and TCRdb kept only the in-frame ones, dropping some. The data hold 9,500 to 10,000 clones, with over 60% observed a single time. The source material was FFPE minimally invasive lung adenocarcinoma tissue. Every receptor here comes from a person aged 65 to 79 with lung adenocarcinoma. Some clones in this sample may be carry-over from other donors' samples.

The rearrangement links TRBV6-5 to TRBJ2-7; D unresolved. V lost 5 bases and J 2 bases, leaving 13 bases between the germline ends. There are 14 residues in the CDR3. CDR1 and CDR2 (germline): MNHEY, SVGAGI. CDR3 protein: CASSQDLVAYEQYF. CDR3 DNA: TGTGCCAGCAGTCAGGACCTCGTCGCCTACGAGCAGTACTTC.

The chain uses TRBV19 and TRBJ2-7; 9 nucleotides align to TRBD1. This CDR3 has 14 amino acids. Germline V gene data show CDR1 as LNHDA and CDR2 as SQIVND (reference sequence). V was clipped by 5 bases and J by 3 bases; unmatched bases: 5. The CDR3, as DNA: TGTGCCAGTAGTGCCTCGGGACAGGGCTACGAGCAGTACTTC. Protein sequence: CASSASGQGYEQYF.

CDR3 amino acids: CASSASVGGSGELFF. As DNA, the CDR3 is TGTGCCAGCAGTGCCTCGGTAGGAGGGTCCGGGGAGCTGTTTTTT. The chain has TRBV2 and TRBJ2-2; possibly TRBD2 for D (6 bases). Trimming cost V 4 bases and J 6 bases, with 15 bases left between them. The CDR3 sequence is 15 residues long. Germline CDR1 reads SNHLY; CDR2 reads FYNNEI.

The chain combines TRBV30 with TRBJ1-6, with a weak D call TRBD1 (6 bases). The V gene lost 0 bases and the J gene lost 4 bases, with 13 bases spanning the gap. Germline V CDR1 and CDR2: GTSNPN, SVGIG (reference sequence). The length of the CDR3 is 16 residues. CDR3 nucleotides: TGTGCCTGGAGTGTACCCCGGACAGCTTATAATTCACCCCTCCACTTT. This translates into CAWSVPRTAYNSPLHF.

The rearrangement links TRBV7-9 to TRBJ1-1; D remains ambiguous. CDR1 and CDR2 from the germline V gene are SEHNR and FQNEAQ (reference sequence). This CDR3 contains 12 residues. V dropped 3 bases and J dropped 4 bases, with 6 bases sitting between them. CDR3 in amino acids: CASSFGTTEAFF. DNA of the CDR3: TGTGCCAGCAGCTTCGGTACCACTGAAGCTTTCTTT.

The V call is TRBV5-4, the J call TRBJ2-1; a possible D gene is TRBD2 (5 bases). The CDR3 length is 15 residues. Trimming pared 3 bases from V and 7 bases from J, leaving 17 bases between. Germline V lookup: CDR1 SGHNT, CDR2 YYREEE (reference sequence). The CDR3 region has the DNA TGTGCCAGCAGCTCCAAGGAAGGACTCTTTAATGAGCAGTTCTTC. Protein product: CASSSKEGLFNEQFF.

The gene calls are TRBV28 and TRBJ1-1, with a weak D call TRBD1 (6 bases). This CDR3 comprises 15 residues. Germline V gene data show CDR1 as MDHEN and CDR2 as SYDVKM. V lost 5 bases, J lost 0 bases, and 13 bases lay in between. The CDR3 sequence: CASSRRQAMNTEAFF. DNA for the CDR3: TGTGCCAGCAGTCGTAGACAGGCCATGAACACTGAAGCTTTCTTT.

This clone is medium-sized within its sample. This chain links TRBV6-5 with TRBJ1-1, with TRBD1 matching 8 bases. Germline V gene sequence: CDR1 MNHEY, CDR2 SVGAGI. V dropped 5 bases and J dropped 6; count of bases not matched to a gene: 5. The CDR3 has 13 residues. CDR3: CASSPGQVSEAFF. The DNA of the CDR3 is TGTGCCAGCAGTCCGGGACAGGTCTCTGAAGCTTTCTTT.

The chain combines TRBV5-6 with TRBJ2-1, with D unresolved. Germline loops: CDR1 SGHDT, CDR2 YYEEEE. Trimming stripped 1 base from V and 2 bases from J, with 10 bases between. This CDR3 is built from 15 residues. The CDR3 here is CASSLTGSPYNEQFF. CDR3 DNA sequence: TGTGCCAGCAGCTTGACTGGGTCACCCTACAATGAGCAGTTCTTC.

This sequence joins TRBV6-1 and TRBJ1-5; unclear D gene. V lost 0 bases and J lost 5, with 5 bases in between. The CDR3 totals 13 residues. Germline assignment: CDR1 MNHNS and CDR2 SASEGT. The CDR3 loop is CASSEAGYQPQHF. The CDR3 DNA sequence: TGTGCCAGCAGTGAAGCCGGGTATCAGCCCCAGCATTTT.

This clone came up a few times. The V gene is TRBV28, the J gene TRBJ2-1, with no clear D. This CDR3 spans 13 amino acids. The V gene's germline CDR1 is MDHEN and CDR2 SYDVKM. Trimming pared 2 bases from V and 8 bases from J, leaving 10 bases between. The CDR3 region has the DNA TGTGCCAGCAGTTTAGCCGTCGCGTATGAGCAGTTCTTC. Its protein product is CASSLAVAYEQFF.

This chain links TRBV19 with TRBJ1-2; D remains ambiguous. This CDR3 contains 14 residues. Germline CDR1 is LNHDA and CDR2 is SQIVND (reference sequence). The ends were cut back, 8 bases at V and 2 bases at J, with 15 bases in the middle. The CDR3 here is CASGRTQDNYGYTF. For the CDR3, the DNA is TGTGCCAGTGGGAGAACTCAGGACAACTATGGCTACACCTTC. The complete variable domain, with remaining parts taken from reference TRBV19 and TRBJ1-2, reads DGGITQSPKYLFRKEGQNVTLSCEQNLNHDAMYWYRQDPGQGLRLIYYSQIVNDFQKGDIAEGYSVSREKKESFPLTVTSAQKNPTAFYLCASGRTQDNYGYTFGSGTRLTVV.

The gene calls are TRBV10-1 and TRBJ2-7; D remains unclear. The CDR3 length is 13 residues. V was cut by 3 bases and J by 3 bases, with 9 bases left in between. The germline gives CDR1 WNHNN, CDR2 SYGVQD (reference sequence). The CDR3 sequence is CASSDAADYEQYF. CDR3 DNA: TGCGCCAGCAGTGACGCGGCAGACTACGAGCAGTACTTC.

The CDR3 is CASSLLQGAIGYTF. The DNA of the CDR3 is TGTGCCAGCAGCTTGTTACAGGGGGCAATTGGCTACACCTTC. The chain carries TRBV5-5 and TRBJ1-2, with TRBD1 identical over 9 bases. The germline CDR1 and CDR2 sequences are SGHKS and YYEKEE (reference sequence). The CDR3 loop spans 14 amino acids. V lost 1 base, J lost 7 bases, and 5 bases stayed unmatched.

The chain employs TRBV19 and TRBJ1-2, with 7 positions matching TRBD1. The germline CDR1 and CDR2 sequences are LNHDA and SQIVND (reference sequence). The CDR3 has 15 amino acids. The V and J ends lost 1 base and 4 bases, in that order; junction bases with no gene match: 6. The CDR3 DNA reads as TGTGCCAGTAGTATAGGGGACAGAGATCTCTATGGCTACACCTTC. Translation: CASSIGDRDLYGYTF.

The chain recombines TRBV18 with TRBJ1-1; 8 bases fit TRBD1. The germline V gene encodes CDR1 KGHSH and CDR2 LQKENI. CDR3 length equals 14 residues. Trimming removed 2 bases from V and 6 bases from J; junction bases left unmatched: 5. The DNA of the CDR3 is TGTGCCAGCTCACCAGGACAGGGCGGCGCTGAAGCTTTCTTT. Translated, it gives CASSPGQGGAEAFF. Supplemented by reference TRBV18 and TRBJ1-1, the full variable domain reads NAGVMQNPRHLVRRRGQEARLRCSPMKGHSHVYWYRQLPEEGLKFMVYLQKENIIDESGMPKERFSAEFPKEGPSILRIQQVVRGDSAAYFCASSPGQGGAEAFFGQGTRLTVV.

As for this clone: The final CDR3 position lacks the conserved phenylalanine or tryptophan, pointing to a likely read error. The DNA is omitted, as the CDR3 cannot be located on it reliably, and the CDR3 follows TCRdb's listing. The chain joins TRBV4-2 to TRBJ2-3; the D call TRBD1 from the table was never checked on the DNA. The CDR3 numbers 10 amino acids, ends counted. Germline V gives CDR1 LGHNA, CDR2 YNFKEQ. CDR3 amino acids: CASSQAGQGD.

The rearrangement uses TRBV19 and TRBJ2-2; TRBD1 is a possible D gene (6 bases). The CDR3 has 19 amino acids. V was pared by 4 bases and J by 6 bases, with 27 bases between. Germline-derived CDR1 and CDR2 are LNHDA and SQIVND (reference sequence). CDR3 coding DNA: TGTGCCAGTAGTACCCTGTCCCCCCACAGGGAGATTTTCGCCGGGGAGCTGTTTTTT. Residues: CASSTLSPHREIFAGELFF.

The CDR3 nucleotides are TGTGCCATCAGTTCTAGCTGGAATGAGCAGTTCTTC. Its protein is CAISSSWNEQFF. This chain uses TRBV10-3 with TRBJ2-1, with D tentatively TRBD2 (5 bases). Germline loops: CDR1 ENHRY, CDR2 SYGVKD. V lost 5 bases and J 7 bases, leaving 9 bases between the germline ends. The CDR3 sequence is 12 residues long.

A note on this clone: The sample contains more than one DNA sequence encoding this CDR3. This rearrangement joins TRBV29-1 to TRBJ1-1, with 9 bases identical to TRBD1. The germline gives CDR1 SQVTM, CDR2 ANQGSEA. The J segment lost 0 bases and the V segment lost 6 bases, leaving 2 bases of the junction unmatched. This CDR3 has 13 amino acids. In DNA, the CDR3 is TGCAGCGTGACAGGGGGGGTGAACACTGAAGCTTTCTTT. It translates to CSVTGGVNTEAFF.

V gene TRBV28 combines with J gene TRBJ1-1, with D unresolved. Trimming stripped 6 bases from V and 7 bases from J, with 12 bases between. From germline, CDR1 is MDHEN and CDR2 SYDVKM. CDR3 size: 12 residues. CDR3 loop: CASSTDQFEAFF. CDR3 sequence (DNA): TGTGCCAGCAGCACGGACCAGTTTGAAGCTTTCTTT.